The entry that follows covers one TCR beta chain sequence. Some clones are missing from TCRdb's copy, which holds only in-frame ones; the method was immunoSEQ multiplex PCR. The sample includes about 99,000 clones, approximately 90% of them seen just once. This sample was taken from a study of T cell responses to AZD1222 COVID-19 vaccine. The source of this sequence is an adult in good health. The material was peripheral blood, obtained on day 0 of AZD1222 vaccination.

CDR3 in amino acids: CASSGPGGNGYTF. Here the CDR3 DNA reads TGTGCCAGCAGCGGCCCTGGCGGGAATGGCTACACCTTC. The V call is TRBV5-4, the J call TRBJ1-2; D remains unclear. Trimming left V 4 bases short and J 6 bases short, with 13 bases between. The CDR3 sequence is 13 residues long. Germline V gene data show CDR1 as SGHNT and CDR2 as YYREEE (reference sequence).